The entry below gives a single T cell receptor (beta chain) sequence along with its context. As yet, its antigen is unknown. The length of the CDR3 is 12 residues. Germline V CDR1 and CDR2: SGHKS, YYEKEE (reference sequence). The V and J ends lost 0 bases and 10 bases respectively, with 10 bases between them. Documented time point: week 23, last vaccination. Vaccine doses each comprised 300 ug of mutant IDH1 20-mer peptide, with topical imiquimod. Donors had new WHO grade 3 or 4 IDH1-mutant, ATRX-lost astrocytomas. The data are from a study of a mutant IDH1 vaccine in newly diagnosed glioma. In the study overall: Previous care, which was radiotherapy, temozolomide, or both, most often involved both.

Points from the study as a whole: Among patients, 93.3% showed immune responses induced by the vaccine.

Assay: immunoSEQ multiplex PCR; the TCRdb copy retains only in-frame clones and omits some. Seen here are 26,000 or so clones, about four fifths observed once, and the top ten hold 17%. The source material was PBMCs, sampled from a glioma patient whose treatment included an IDH1 peptide vaccine. The chain is built from TRBV5-5 and TRBJ1-1; possibly TRBD1 for D (5 bases). This sequence originates from a woman aged 25 to 39 with glioma. CDR3 loop: CASSLEQGSAFF. The DNA for the CDR3 is TGTGCCAGCAGCTTGGAGCAGGGTTCAGCTTTCTTT. Filled out from reference TRBV5-5 and TRBJ1-1, the complete variable domain reads DAGVTQSPTHLIKTRGQQVTLRCSPISGHKSVSWYQQVLGQGPQFIFQYYEKEERGRGNFPDRFSARQFPNYSSELNVNALLLGDSALYLCASSLEQGSAFFGQGTRLTVV.